These T cell receptor beta chains were read from a single sample in a study of blood T cell repertoires in COVID-19. Assay: immunoSEQ multiplex PCR; the TCRdb copy retains only in-frame clones and omits some. The sample has 88,000 or so clones, about 85% seen once. The sequencing sample was made of peripheral blood. Receptors were obtained from a man aged 55 to 70 with acute or convalescent COVID-19. Both conserved end residues are part of each CDR3. Fields, in order: clone size, D gene, J gene, CDR3 length, V gene, CDR3 DNA, CDR3 protein. The D gene is left open where the match is weak. Some rows mark clone size as missing; the rest say once, few, many or name a class of expanded clone.

- TRBD1 TRBJ2-1 14 TRBV19 TGTGCCAGTAGTATTCGGGACAGGGTAAATGAGCAGTTCTTC CASSIRDRVNEQFF
- TRBD1 TRBJ2-2 15 TRBV11-3 TGTGCCAGCAGCCAAGACCGACAGGGGATCGGGGAGCTGTTTTTT CASSQDRQGIGELFF
- TRBD1 TRBJ2-7 15 TRBV19 TGTGCCAGTAGTATTCGGGACAGGGGCGTTTACGAGCAGTACTTC CASSIRDRGVYEQYF
- - TRBJ1-2 15 TRBV7-2 TGTGCCAGCAGCCCCTCCCAGGGACTAGGGTATGGCTACACCTTC CASSPSQGLGYGYTF
few - TRBJ1-5 17 TRBV30 TGTGCCTGGAGTGCTTCCCGCGGGACGTTGAGCAATCAGCCCCAGCATTTT CAWSASRGTLSNQPQHF
few - TRBJ2-5 19 TRBV21-1 TGTGCCAGCAGCAAAGAATGGGGTGTGGACAGGAGCCAAAATAGGACCCAGTACTTC CASSKEWGVDRSQNRTQYF
- - TRBJ1-4 18 TRBV28 TGTGCCAGCAGTTCCTATTTCAAACAGGGATTGTGGTATGAAAAACTGTTTTTT CASSSYFKQGLWYEKLFF
- - TRBJ1-3 15 TRBV19 TGTGCCAGTAGTAGCGGTCTAGGGGCCGGAAACACCATATATTTT CASSSGLGAGNTIYF
- TRBD1 TRBJ1-1 14 TRBV5-1 TGCGCCAGTAGCCCGAGACAGGGATATGAGGGAGCTTTCTTT CASSPRQGYEGAFF
- TRBD1 TRBJ2-3 13 TRBV2 TGTGCCAGCAGAGGGACAGGAACAGATACGCAGTATTTT CASRGTGTDTQYF
few - TRBJ2-3 15 TRBV27 TGTGCCAGCAGTTCAACAGGTCTGGGCCGAGATACGCAGTATTTT CASSSTGLGRDTQYF
- - TRBJ1-2 12 TRBV10-3 TGTGCCATCTGGACGGGGGAGGTAGGCTACACCTTC CAIWTGEVGYTF
- - TRBJ1-6 14 TRBV30 TGTGCCTGGACTAGGAGAGGTAACAATTCACCCCTCCACTTT CAWTRRGNNSPLHF
- TRBD1 TRBJ2-5 14 TRBV4-1 TGCGCCAGCAGCCACGGACAGGGGTGGGAGACCCAGTACTTC CASSHGQGWETQYF
- - TRBJ1-6 14 TRBV5-1 TGCGCCAGCAGCTTGGAAACTGATAATTCACCCCTCCACTTT CASSLETDNSPLHF
- - TRBJ1-6 11 TRBV30 TGTGCCTGGAGTGTTGGGGAGCCGCTCCACTTT CAWSVGEPLHF
- - TRBJ1-2 12 TRBV25-1 TGTGCCAGCAGACAGGGTAGATATGGCTACACCTTC CASRQGRYGYTF
- TRBD1 TRBJ2-7 13 TRBV30 TGTGCCTGCGGGACAGGGGGATCCTACGAGCAGTACTTC CACGTGGSYEQYF
once TRBD2 TRBJ2-5 15 TRBV6-6 TGTGCCAGCAGGGGGATAGCGGGAGGGGGGGAGACCCAGTACTTC CASRGIAGGGETQYF
- TRBD1 TRBJ1-3 16 TRBV9 TGTGCCAGCAGCGCCTTCCGGGACAGGGGCGGAAACACCATATATTTT CASSAFRDRGGNTIYF
- TRBD1 TRBJ1-1 13 TRBV3-1/TRBV3-2 TGTGCCAGCAGTCTACAGGGGTGGACTGAAGCTTTCTTT CASSLQGWTEAFF
- - TRBJ2-1 15 TRBV4-2 TGTGCCAGCAGCCAGGACTGGAGCTCCTACAATGAGCAGTTCTTC CASSQDWSSYNEQFF
- - TRBJ1-5 14 TRBV11-2 TGTGCCAGCAGCTCGGTTGGGAGGAATCAGCCCCAGCATTTT CASSSVGRNQPQHF
- TRBD2 TRBJ2-5 17 TRBV10-2 TGCGCCAGCAGTCAAGGGATAGCGGGGGGAAGGGGAGAGACCCAGTACTTC CASSQGIAGGRGETQYF
once - TRBJ1-4 15 TRBV15 TGTGCCACCAGCACTAGACAGGCCTATAATGAAAAACTGTTTTTT CATSTRQAYNEKLFF
once TRBD1 TRBJ2-1 15 TRBV7-8 TGTGCCAGCAGCCTCCGACAGGGGCAGTACAATGAGCAGTTCTTC CASSLRQGQYNEQFF
few - TRBJ1-2 14 TRBV10-3 TGTGCCATCAGTGAGTCGGTAGTTAACTATGGCTACACCTTC CAISESVVNYGYTF
- TRBD1 TRBJ1-1 14 TRBV18 TGTGCCAGCTCTCAGGACAGGGCCTTCACTGAAGCTTTCTTT CASSQDRAFTEAFF
once - TRBJ1-2 16 TRBV7-3 TGTGCCAGCAGCTTGGGTGGGGCAGGGTCGGACTATGGCTACACCTTC CASSLGGAGSDYGYTF
- - TRBJ1-5 15 TRBV5-8 TGTGCCAGCAGCTTGGGGAGGTTTAGCAATCAGCCCCAGCATTTT CASSLGRFSNQPQHF
- - TRBJ1-5 14 TRBV6-5 TGTGCCAGCAGTCAGGCGGGGCTCAATCAGCCCCAGCATTTT CASSQAGLNQPQHF
- - TRBJ1-1 15 TRBV5-1 TGCGCCAGCAGCTTGGAACAGGCGGGAATCACTGAAGCTTTCTTT CASSLEQAGITEAFF
- TRBD1 TRBJ1-5 13 TRBV19 TGTGCCAGTAGTGTCGACAGGGGACGGCCCCAGCATTTT CASSVDRGRPQHF
- - TRBJ2-7 14 TRBV6-5 TGTGCCAGCAGTTACTTAAGCAGGGGCGGGGAGCAGTACTTC CASSYLSRGGEQYF
once - TRBJ2-1 13 TRBV18 TGTGCCAGCTCCACGGACTTCAACAATGAGCAGTTCTTC CASSTDFNNEQFF
- TRBD2 TRBJ2-7 15 TRBV14 TGTGCCAGCAGCCAAGCCCGTGGCGGCGGGAGTGAGCAGTACTTC CASSQARGGGSEQYF
- - TRBJ2-1 15 TRBV6-1 TGTGCCAGCAGTGATATACAGGGCCCAGTCGATGAGCAGTTCTTC CASSDIQGPVDEQFF
- TRBD1 TRBJ2-7 11 TRBV7-9 TGTGCCAGCAGCTCTAGACAGGGGCAGTACTTC CASSSRQGQYF
- - TRBJ1-4 14 TRBV15 TGTGCCACCAGCAGAGATCGACAGAATGAAAAACTGTTTTTT CATSRDRQNEKLFF
- TRBD1 TRBJ1-5 13 TRBV29-1 TGCAGCGTTGCGGACAGGGGAGATCAGCCCCAGCATTTT CSVADRGDQPQHF
- - TRBJ2-4 11 TRBV29-1 TGCAGCGTTGTTAGGGGGAACATTCAGTACTTC CSVVRGNIQYF
once TRBD1 TRBJ2-2 14 TRBV29-1 TGCAGCGTTCGGGGACAGGGGGCAACCGGGGAGCTGTTTTTT CSVRGQGATGELFF
- - TRBJ1-2 14 TRBV7-2 TGTGCCAGCAGCCCGTCTAGGGACACCTATGGCTACACCTTC CASSPSRDTYGYTF
- TRBD1 TRBJ2-5 13 TRBV27 TGTGCCAGCCTTAGACAGGGGGAAGAGACCCAGTACTTC CASLRQGEETQYF
once - TRBJ2-2 17 TRBV7-8 TGTGCCAGCAGCTCGTCCTTCCCCCCTCCGAACACCGGGGAGCTGTTTTTT CASSSSFPPPNTGELFF
- TRBD2 TRBJ2-1 15 TRBV24-1 TGTGCCACCAGTGATCCCGGACTAGCGGGCAATGAGCAGTTCTTC CATSDPGLAGNEQFF
- TRBD1 TRBJ2-4 16 TRBV25-1 TGTGCCAGCAGTGTAGGGACAGGGATAGCCAAAAACATTCAGTACTTC CASSVGTGIAKNIQYF
- TRBD1 TRBJ2-1 16 TRBV7-9 TGTGCCAGCAGCTTAATCCGGGACAGGGGTGGCAATGAGCAGTTCTTC CASSLIRDRGGNEQFF
- TRBD1 TRBJ1-4 14 TRBV30 TGTGCCTGGGCACCGGGACAGTTTAATGAAAAACTGTTTTTT CAWAPGQFNEKLFF